Below, 13 T cell receptor beta chains from the same sample are listed, as sequenced in a study of regulatory dendritic cells for organ transplantation. Only in-frame clones appear in the TCRdb table, and some are missing; sequencing was by immunoSEQ multiplex PCR. The sample lists tens of thousands of clones, approximately 81% occurring once. Sequenced sample: naive CD8+ T cells from blood. Subset indicated: CD45RA+ naive T cells. Source of these receptors: a human donor in good health.

The chain is built from TRBV15 and TRBJ1-4; possibly TRBD1 for D (6 bases). Germline V CDR1 and CDR2: LNHNV, YYDKDF (reference sequence). V was trimmed by 4 bases and J by 3 bases, leaving 12 bases between them. This CDR3 contains 15 residues. DNA of the CDR3: TGTGCCACCAGCACAAGGACAGAACCTAATGAAAAACTGTTTTTT. Translated, it gives CATSTRTEPNEKLFF.

V gene TRBV5-5 combines with J gene TRBJ1-3, with no clear D. V was pared by 0 bases and J by 0 bases, with 13 bases between. The CDR3 is 17 residues long. Germline CDR1 and CDR2: SGHKS and YYEKEE (reference sequence). This CDR3 is CASSLEPPTTSGNTIYF. The CDR3 region has the DNA TGTGCCAGCAGCTTGGAACCCCCCACAACCTCTGGAAACACCATATATTTT.

The V and J genes are TRBV11-3 and TRBJ2-5; 8 positions agree with TRBD1. Germline trimming cut 1 base from V and 5 bases from J; bases unmatched to any gene: 3. Germline V gene sequence: CDR1 SGHNT, CDR2 YENEEA. The CDR3 totals 14 residues. The CDR3 nucleotides are TGTGCCAGCAGCTTAGGGACAGGGTTGGAGACCCAGTACTTC. Amino acid sequence: CASSLGTGLETQYF.

This chain uses TRBV5-6 with TRBJ2-2; TRBD2 aligns across 8 bases. Germline values: CDR1 SGHDT, CDR2 YYEEEE. V shed 7 bases and J 1 base; nucleotides not matched to a gene: 3. The CDR3 has 14 amino acids. The chain's CDR3 is CASGAGGNTGELFF. The CDR3 DNA reads as TGTGCCAGCGGCGCGGGGGGGAACACCGGGGAGCTGTTTTTT. The whole variable domain, remainder taken from reference TRBV5-6 and TRBJ2-2, is DAGVTQSPTHLIKTRGQQVTLRCSPKSGHDTVSWYQQALGQGPQFIFQYYEEEERQRGNFPDRFSGHQFPNYSSELNVNALLLGDSALYLCASGAGGNTGELFFGEGSRLTVL.

The chain is built from TRBV6-6 and TRBJ1-4; D is unclear. The germline V gene encodes CDR1 MNHNY and CDR2 SVGAGI (reference sequence). V was cut by 6 bases and J by 4 bases, with 15 bases left in between. There are 15 residues in the CDR3. The CDR3 DNA follows: TGTGCCAGCAGACGAGACGGGAGGCGTAATGAAAAACTGTTTTTT. It is translated as CASRRDGRRNEKLFF.

The gene calls are TRBV6-6 and TRBJ1-1; D not resolved. CDR3 size: 14 residues. Trimming shortened V by 0 bases and J by 1 base, and 6 bases separated the two germline ends. From germline, CDR1 is MNHNY and CDR2 SVGAGI (reference sequence). CDR3 bases: TGTGCCAGCAGTTACTCGGGAGAGAACACTGAAGCTTTCTTT. This encodes CASSYSGENTEAFF.

The genes are TRBV5-5 and TRBJ1-2, with 7 bases fitting TRBD1. The germline V gene encodes CDR1 SGHKS and CDR2 YYEKEE (reference sequence). CDR3 length equals 15 residues. V trimming: 4 bases; J trimming: 3 bases; junction bases outside the gene matches: 9. In DNA form, the CDR3 reads TGTGCCAGCAGCCTGTTGACAGGGCCCTACTATGGCTACACCTTC. It codes for CASSLLTGPYYGYTF. Supplemented by reference TRBV5-5 and TRBJ1-2, the full variable domain reads DAGVTQSPTHLIKTRGQQVTLRCSPISGHKSVSWYQQVLGQGPQFIFQYYEKEERGRGNFPDRFSARQFPNYSSELNVNALLLGDSALYLCASSLLTGPYYGYTFGSGTRLTVV.

This chain joins TRBV4-1 and TRBJ2-3; TRBD1 aligns across 10 bases. This CDR3 comprises 18 residues. The germline CDR1 and CDR2 sequences are MGHRA and YSYEKL. After removal of 3 bases from V and 0 bases from J, the junction contained 9 bases not matched to a gene. CDR3 nucleotide sequence: TGCGCCAGCAGCCATACCGGGACAGGGGTCTACAGCACAGATACGCAGTATTTT. It codes for CASSHTGTGVYSTDTQYF.

V usage is TRBV11-2 and J usage is TRBJ2-1; D gene unclear. The CDR3 extends over 11 amino acids. Germline values: CDR1 SGHAT, CDR2 FQNNGV. The germline V and J ends were trimmed by 3 bases and 8 bases, with 5 bases remaining between them. The CDR3 DNA sequence: TGTGCCAGCAGCTTTTCGGATGAGCAGTTCTTC. Translating gives CASSFSDEQFF.

V is TRBV9 and J is TRBJ2-5; 9 nucleotides line up with TRBD2. CDR1 SGDLS and CDR2 YYNGEE come from the germline V gene. The CDR3 spans 15 residues. J lost 4 bases, V lost 3 bases, and 7 bases had no gene match. The CDR3 region is CASSAFGLALETQYF. The CDR3 DNA sequence: TGTGCCAGCAGCGCTTTCGGACTAGCGTTAGAGACCCAGTACTTC.

This chain uses TRBV4-1 with TRBJ2-6; 7 nucleotides agree with TRBD1. Germline values: CDR1 MGHRA, CDR2 YSYEKL. The CDR3 runs to 17 residues. V lost 4 bases and J lost 0; bases outside the gene matches: 6. In nucleotides, the CDR3 is TGCGCCAGCAGCCGATCCCGGGACAGCTCTGGGGCCAACGTCCTGACTTTC. Residues: CASSRSRDSSGANVLTF.

The chain carries TRBV5-8 and TRBJ2-7, with 9 bases fitting TRBD1. The V and J ends lost 5 bases and 2 bases, in that order; junction bases with no gene match: 5. Germline V gives CDR1 SGHTS, CDR2 YDEGEE. This CDR3 spans 14 amino acids. As DNA, the CDR3 is TGTGCCAGCAGGAAGGGACAGGGAACCTACGAGCAGTACTTC. It specifies CASRKGQGTYEQYF.

This clone was detected a few times. The chain combines TRBV5-1 with TRBJ2-7; D uncertain. This CDR3 spans 14 amino acids. Germline V gene sequence: CDR1 SGHRS, CDR2 YFSETQ. Trimming cost V 0 bases and J 2 bases, with 9 bases left between them. The CDR3, as DNA: TGCGCCAGCAGCTTGGAGTGGCAGACCTACGAGCAGTACTTC. Its protein is CASSLEWQTYEQYF.